Listed here are 32 T cell receptor beta chains from one sample, sequenced in a study of blood T cells in healthy people across ages. Using a J-beta primer mix together with a sample-barcoded 5' primer, a second PCR was run for roughly 6 to 12 cycles. A single record per CDR3 protein comes from TCRdb applying MiXCR to the 5' RACE reads. The sample includes approximately 900,000 distinct CDR3 sequences, under 35% of them seen just once. These records were also assigned to another study, of T cells of mothers and their children.

The sequencing input was blood. Source of these receptors: a woman aged 40 to 50 in good health.

This clonotype was counted many times. This chain joins TRBV5-1 and TRBJ2-3; the D is unclear. There are 13 residues in the CDR3. Germline V gives CDR1 SGHRS, CDR2 YFSETQ. V was pared by 8 bases and J by 1 base, with 11 bases between. The CDR3 nucleotides read TGCGCCAGTAGGACCGCACGCACAGATACGCAGTATTTT. It translates to CASRTARTDTQYF.

This chain joins TRBV5-1 and TRBJ1-2; tentative D call: TRBD1 (5 bases). This CDR3 contains 15 residues. Germline V lookup: CDR1 SGHRS, CDR2 YFSETQ. Trimming stripped 0 bases from V and 6 bases from J, with 15 bases between. The CDR3 nucleotides are TGCGCCAGCAGCTTGGATGGGCAGGGACTAAATGGCTACACCTTC. Protein: CASSLDGQGLNGYTF.

This clonotype was recorded a few times. This sequence joins TRBV7-6 and TRBJ2-7; TRBD2 is a possible D gene (5 bases). CDR1 is SGHVS and CDR2 is FNYEAQ in the germline V gene. Trimming removed 1 base from V and 4 bases from J, with 11 bases in between. CDR3 length: 14 amino acids. CDR3 sequence: CASSLGGRGYEQYF. The CDR3 bases are TGTGCCAGCAGCTTAGGCGGCAGAGGGTACGAGCAGTACTTC.

This chain links TRBV7-2 with TRBJ1-1; possibly TRBD1 for D (6 bases). CDR3 length: 16 residues. V was cut by 5 bases and J by 1 base, with 17 bases left in between. Germline loops: CDR1 SGHTA, CDR2 FQGNSA. CDR3 DNA: TGTGCCAGCAGCCCCACTCAACGAGGGGGGAACACTGAAGCTTTCTTT. It translates to CASSPTQRGGNTEAFF. Using reference TRBV7-2 and TRBJ1-1 for the parts outside the CDR3, the full variable domain is GAGVSQSPSNKVTEKGKDVELRCDPISGHTALYWYRQSLGQGLEFLIYFQGNSAPDKSGLPSDRFSAERTGGSVSTLTIQRTQQEDSAVYLCASSPTQRGGNTEAFFGQGTRLTVV.

The chain recombines TRBV28 with TRBJ2-3, with 13 bases lining up with TRBD2. This CDR3 region has 19 residues. V gave up 2 bases and J gave up 6 bases; unmatched junction bases: 14. Per germline, CDR1 MDHEN and CDR2 SYDVKM. For the CDR3, the DNA is TGTGCCAGCAGTTTAGGCCCCCAACTAGCGGGGGGGAATGGGGATACGCAGTATTTT. Translating it yields CASSLGPQLAGGNGDTQYF. Variable domain in full (rest from reference TRBV28 and TRBJ2-3): DVKVTQSSRYLVKRTGEKVFLECVQDMDHENMFWYRQDPGLGLRLIYFSYDVKMKEKGDIPEGYSVSREKKERFSLILESASTNQTSMYLCASSLGPQLAGGNGDTQYFGPGTRLTVL.

V usage is TRBV27 and J usage is TRBJ2-1; 8 bases are a match to TRBD2. The V gene's germline CDR1 is MNHEY and CDR2 SMNVEV (reference sequence). This CDR3 is 17 amino acids long. V trimming: 6 bases; J trimming: 0 bases; junction bases outside the gene matches: 10. In nucleotides, the CDR3 is TGTGCCAGCAGAAACGGGAGGGCTTCGAGCTCCTACAATGAGCAGTTCTTC. Amino acid sequence: CASRNGRASSSYNEQFF.

V is TRBV28 and J is TRBJ1-2, with D unresolved. The germline gives CDR1 MDHEN, CDR2 SYDVKM. Trimming took off 6 bases at V and 4 bases at J, with 18 bases between the two ends. This CDR3 comprises 15 residues. CDR3 DNA: TGTGCCAGCAGCACGACCGCCGGTGGGAGCTATGGCTACACCTTC. Amino acid sequence: CASSTTAGGSYGYTF.

The chain links TRBV2 to TRBJ2-5, with D hard to call. CDR3 size: 13 residues. CDR1 is SNHLY, CDR2 FYNNEI, per germline. The ends were cut back, 4 bases at V and 4 bases at J, with 10 bases in the middle. CDR3 nucleotide sequence: TGTGCCAGCAGTGGGGTAGCCCCAGAGACCCAGTACTTC. This gives the protein CASSGVAPETQYF.

This clonotype has only a few counts. This sequence joins TRBV9 and TRBJ2-1, with TRBD2 matching over 9 bases. V lost 0 bases to trimming and J lost 10 bases; unmatched junction nucleotides: 11. The CDR3 has 16 residues. Per the germline V gene, CDR1 is SGDLS and CDR2 is YYNGEE. The CDR3 DNA reads as TGTGCCAGCAGCGTAGGACTAGCGGCGGGGTCCTACGAGCAGTTCTTC. Translation gives CASSVGLAAGSYEQFF.

A remark on this clonotype: This may be a read error, as it is one base from a much larger clone. This rearrangement joins TRBV4-2 to TRBJ2-7, with D tentatively TRBD1 (5 bases). This CDR3 contains 15 residues. The V end lost 1 base, the J end lost 2 bases, and 12 bases lay between the germline ends. The germline V gene has CDR1 LGHNA and CDR2 YNFKEQ. As DNA, the CDR3 is TGTGCCAGCAGCCAAGGCTCGACAGAAGCCTACGAGCAGTACTTC. Protein: CASSQGSTEAYEQYF.

This clonotype was seen many times. The chain couples TRBV20-1 to TRBJ2-7; weak D call: TRBD2 (7 bases). The CDR3 is 15 residues long. The germline V gene has CDR1 DFQATT and CDR2 SNEGSKA (reference sequence). Trimming shortened V by 3 bases and J by 2 bases, and 17 bases separated the two germline ends. Here the CDR3 DNA reads TGCAGTGCTAGTTTCTTGAGGGGGGGGACCTACGAGCAGTACTTC. Translation gives CSASFLRGGTYEQYF.

This clonotype was counted at least ten times. This sequence joins TRBV5-1 and TRBJ2-5; D might be TRBD1 (5 bases). V was shortened by 4 bases and J by 2 bases, with 12 bases between the two germline ends. CDR3 length: 14 residues. Looked up from germline, CDR1 is SGHRS and CDR2 is YFSETQ. The CDR3 is CASSRGSEQETQYF. The DNA for the CDR3 is TGCGCCAGCAGCAGGGGTTCGGAACAAGAGACCCAGTACTTC.

The sample holds many counts of this clonotype. V usage is TRBV7-9 and J usage is TRBJ2-1, with 7 bases fitting TRBD1. Germline V gene lookup returns CDR1 SEHNR and CDR2 FQNEAQ (reference sequence). This CDR3 comprises 17 residues. Trimming took 6 bases from V and 2 from J; bases not matched to a gene: 13. The CDR3 spells CASSYSPGTEPYNEQFF. As DNA, the CDR3 is TGTGCCAGCAGTTATTCACCTGGGACAGAACCCTACAATGAGCAGTTCTTC.

With regard to this clonotype: A much larger clone lies a single base off, so this may be a read error. This chain joins TRBV7-9 and TRBJ2-6, with D possibly being TRBD1 (5 bases). The V gene's germline CDR1 is SEHNR and CDR2 FQNEAQ (reference sequence). The CDR3 consists of 16 residues. Written as DNA, the CDR3 is TGTGCCAGCAGCTCAAACACCATCCTAGGGGTCAACGTCCTGACTTTC. This codes for CASSSNTILGVNVLTF.

This chain connects TRBV7-2 to TRBJ1-2; possibly TRBD1 for D (5 bases). The germline V and J ends were trimmed by 4 bases and 6 bases, with 15 bases remaining between them. This CDR3 contains 14 residues. Per the germline V gene, CDR1 is SGHTA and CDR2 is FQGNSA. The CDR3 sequence is CASSSWGGANGYTF. In nucleotides, the CDR3 is TGTGCCAGCAGCTCCTGGGGGGGAGCAAATGGCTACACCTTC.

This clonotype occurred many times. V is TRBV3-1 and J is TRBJ1-4; D remains unclear. The CDR3 has 15 residues. Per germline, CDR1 LGHDT and CDR2 YNNKEL (reference sequence). V was shortened by 4 bases and J by 5 bases, with 14 bases between the two germline ends. This CDR3 reads CASSPAPTGNEKLFF. DNA for the CDR3: TGTGCCAGCAGCCCGGCACCCACCGGGAATGAAAAACTGTTTTTT.

As to this clonotype: The junction and the germline gene differ at one end; a read error may be behind it. J is TRBJ2-3 and V is TRBV5-1, with 12 bases matching TRBD2. This CDR3 is 16 amino acids long. Germline V gene lookup returns CDR1 SGHRS and CDR2 YFSETQ. The CDR3 loop is CASSFPSGGVADMQYF. The CDR3 DNA is TGCGCCAGCAGCTTCCCTAGCGGGGGGGTCGCAGATATGCAGTATTTT.

This clonotype was detected a few times. The chain uses TRBV7-2 and TRBJ1-6; TRBD1 agrees at 8 bases. CDR1 and CDR2 (germline): SGHTA, FQGNSA. CDR3 length: 14 amino acids. The trim removed 5 bases at V and 8 bases at J, leaving 5 bases unmatched. As DNA, the CDR3 is TGTGCCAGCAGCACCAGGGGGCCTGATTCACCCCTCCACTTT. This codes for CASSTRGPDSPLHF.

This clonotype has a handful of counts. The J gene is TRBJ1-1, the V gene TRBV11-2, with D unclear. V was cut by 6 bases and J by 1 base, with 12 bases left in between. This CDR3 region has 14 residues. Germline V gives CDR1 SGHAT, CDR2 FQNNGV. The CDR3 DNA reads as TGTGCCAGCAGTTCCACGAGCGGGAACACTGAAGCTTTCTTT. This codes for CASSSTSGNTEAFF.

This clonotype has at least ten counts. This chain links TRBV12-3 or TRBV12-4 with TRBJ1-1; D perhaps matches TRBD1 (6 bases). V was shortened by 3 bases and J by 1 base, with 9 bases between the two germline ends. The CDR3 contains 14 residues. CDR3 coding DNA: TGTGCCAGCAGTTTCGGGGGGCCGAACACTGAAGCTTTCTTT. This translates into CASSFGGPNTEAFF.

This clonotype was detected many times. The chain links TRBV5-6 to TRBJ2-3; a weak D match, TRBD1 (6 bases). Germline loops: CDR1 SGHDT, CDR2 YYEEEE. V lost 1 base to trimming and J lost 2 bases, with 17 bases between them. The CDR3 is made up of 17 amino acids. The CDR3 nucleotides read TGTGCCAGCAGCTTGTTTCTACAGGGTGGTACCACAGATACGCAGTATTTT. It encodes CASSLFLQGGTTDTQYF.

The count of this clonotype is one. The chain carries TRBV6-5 and TRBJ1-5; the match to TRBD1 covers 10 bases. J gave up 1 base and V 6 bases, and 6 bases lay outside the gene matches. The CDR3 length is 16 residues. Germline-derived CDR1 and CDR2 are MNHEY and SVGAGI. For the CDR3, the DNA is TGTGCCAGCAGGGGGGACAGGGGAGCCAGCAATCAGCCCCAGCATTTT. This sequence encodes CASRGDRGASNQPQHF.

Details on this clonotype: One junction end does not reproduce the germline sequence, and a read error may be involved. The chain combines TRBV4-1 with TRBJ2-7; D is ambiguous. The CDR3 has 15 residues. The germline gives CDR1 MGHRA, CDR2 YSYEKL. This chain's CDR3 is CAGSRAPEWGYEQYF. CDR3 nucleotide sequence: TGCGCCGGCAGTCGCGCCCCCGAATGGGGCTACGAGCAGTACTTC.

This clonotype was counted at least ten times. This chain connects TRBV29-1 to TRBJ2-1; 9 positions match TRBD1. With V trimmed by 6 bases and J by 9 bases, 12 bases remained unmatched. Germline CDR1 reads SQVTM; CDR2 reads ANQGSEA. This CDR3 contains 14 residues. This CDR3 is CSVATGGETGEQFF. The CDR3 nucleotides read TGCAGCGTGGCTACAGGGGGCGAAACGGGTGAGCAGTTCTTC.

This clonotype was picked up a small number of times. The chain is built from TRBV7-3 and TRBJ2-2; D remains unclear. The CDR3 sequence is 16 residues long. Germline V lookup: CDR1 SGHTA, CDR2 FQGTGA. Trimming stripped 5 bases from V and 4 bases from J, with 17 bases between. CDR3 bases: TGTGCCAGCAGCGGTTCTCTAGGGTCTCCCACCGGGGAGCTGTTTTTT. Amino acids: CASSGSLGSPTGELFF.

This sequence joins TRBV28 and TRBJ1-2; TRBD1 matches at 9 bases. The V and J ends lost 6 bases and 2 bases, in that order; junction bases with no gene match: 13. The CDR3 is 17 amino acids. Germline V gives CDR1 MDHEN, CDR2 SYDVKM. In DNA, the CDR3 is TGTGCCAGCAGGGATTATGGGACAGGGACGCCAAACTATGGCTACACCTTC. This codes for CASRDYGTGTPNYGYTF.

In this sample, this clonotype turned up many times. A much larger clone differs from this one at a single base, so this may be a read error. The chain couples TRBV28 to TRBJ2-6; D unclear. The CDR3 covers 13 residues. V was clipped by 7 bases and J by 0 bases, with 4 bases between them. Germline lookup yields CDR1 MDHEN and CDR2 SYDVKM. CDR3 protein: CASISSGANVLTF. As DNA, the CDR3 is TGTGCCAGCATTTCCTCTGGGGCCAACGTCCTGACTTTC.

This clonotype has more than one count but fewer than ten. The J gene is TRBJ2-2, the V gene TRBV12-5; TRBD2 is a possible D gene (7 bases). The V and J ends lost 1 base and 4 bases respectively, with 16 bases between them. Germline V gene sequence: CDR1 LGHNT, CDR2 FRNRAP. The CDR3 consists of 17 residues. CDR3 protein: CASGLGTRGGTTGELFF. Written as DNA, the CDR3 is TGTGCTAGTGGTTTGGGAACCCGCGGGGGCACCACCGGGGAGCTGTTTTTT.

This clonotype was detected only a few times. This could be a read error, since a much larger clone is one nucleotide away. V is TRBV29-1 and J is TRBJ2-1; no reliable D call. The length of the CDR3 is 13 residues. V was pared by 2 bases and J by 10 bases, with 15 bases between. From germline, CDR1 is SQVTM and CDR2 ANQGSEA. As DNA, the CDR3 is TGCAGCGTTGAAATAGGGAATTCCTACGAGCAGTTCTTC. It translates to CSVEIGNSYEQFF.

This clonotype was picked up many times. The V gene is TRBV11-2, the J gene TRBJ1-6; D not resolved. Per the germline V gene, CDR1 is SGHAT and CDR2 is FQNNGV. The V gene lost 3 bases and the J gene lost 4 bases, with 7 bases spanning the gap. The CDR3 has 14 amino acids. CDR3 region: CASSLQPYNSPLHF. The DNA for the CDR3 is TGTGCCAGCAGCTTGCAGCCTTATAATTCACCCCTCCACTTT.

The gene calls are TRBV9 and TRBJ2-5, with 8 bases lining up with TRBD1. The end of the DNA fits TRBJ2-7 better, so the J call may be wrong. The germline V gene encodes CDR1 SGDLS and CDR2 YYNGEE. This CDR3 has 15 residues. DNA for the CDR3: TGTGCCAGCAGCGCCTCCGGGACAGGAGTATCCGAGCAGTACTTC. Its translation is CASSASGTGVSEQYF.

Many counts were recorded for this clonotype. This rearrangement joins TRBV12-3 or TRBV12-4 to TRBJ1-2, with unresolved D. The CDR3 covers 14 residues. Trimming took 3 bases from V and 5 from J, leaving 13 bases between them. This chain's CDR3 is CASSFPQRSYGYTF. CDR3 sequence (DNA): TGTGCCAGCAGTTTCCCGCAGAGGTCTTATGGCTACACCTTC.